A selection of T cell receptor beta chains follows, all from one sample in a study of blood T cell repertoires in COVID-19. Repertoires were generated with immunoSEQ multiplex PCR, while TCRdb's copy carries only in-frame clones and drops some. Of about 220,000 clones listed, 82% are singletons. Sequencing was done on a sample of peripheral blood. All receptors derive from a woman aged 65 to 85 with COVID-19, enrolled during active disease. CDR3s include the opening cysteine and the closing phenylalanine or tryptophan. D genes are given only for firm matches. Some rows mark clone size as missing; the rest say once, few, many or name a class of expanded clone.

clone_size	d_call	v_call	j_call	cdr3_aa	cdr3_nt
NA	NA	TRBV10-2	TRBJ2-1	CASSQTNLREQFF	TGCGCCAGCAGTCAGACTAATCTCCGCGAGCAGTTCTTC
NA	NA	TRBV6-5	TRBJ2-2	CASSYSRTGELFF	TGTGCCAGCAGTTACTCTCGGACCGGGGAGCTGTTTTTT
NA	TRBD1	TRBV28	TRBJ1-2	CASSFGYRQGGYGYTF	TGTGCCAGCAGTTTTGGGTACCGACAGGGGGGCTATGGCTACACCTTC
NA	TRBD2	TRBV28	TRBJ2-3	CASSNPVGSGRRGTDTQYF	TGTGCCAGCAGTAACCCGGTTGGTAGCGGGAGACGCGGCACAGATACGCAGTATTTT
NA	NA	TRBV21-1	TRBJ2-6	CASSKALGRGSGANVLTF	TGTGCCAGCAGCAAAGCGCTGGGGAGGGGGTCTGGGGCCAACGTCCTGACTTTC
NA	TRBD1	TRBV5-1	TRBJ1-2	CASSLGSGGKHGYTF	TGCGCCAGCAGCTTGGGATCAGGGGGCAAGCATGGCTACACCTTC
NA	TRBD2	TRBV4-1	TRBJ2-1	CASSYRLAGVNYNEQFF	TGCGCCAGCAGCTACCGACTAGCGGGAGTAAACTACAATGAGCAGTTCTTC
few	NA	TRBV7-2	TRBJ1-1	CASSPRTVNTEAFF	TGTGCCAGCAGCCCCAGGACAGTTAACACTGAAGCTTTCTTT
NA	TRBD1	TRBV11-1	TRBJ2-5	CASSGTDQETQYF	TGTGCCAGCAGTGGGACAGACCAAGAGACCCAGTACTTC
few	NA	TRBV28	TRBJ1-3	CASSPTGTGNTIYF	TGTGCCAGCAGCCCTACAGGAACTGGAAACACCATATATTTT
NA	TRBD1	TRBV10-3	TRBJ2-5	CAIADREETQYF	TGTGCCATCGCCGACAGGGAAGAGACCCAGTACTTC
NA	NA	TRBV20-1	TRBJ2-7	CSASGQFSYEQYF	TGCAGTGCTAGTGGGCAGTTCTCCTACGAGCAGTACTTC
NA	NA	TRBV19	TRBJ1-5	CASSSAEPVPQHF	TGTGCCAGTAGTAGTGCGGAGCCGGTCCCCCAGCATTTT
NA	NA	TRBV6-5	TRBJ2-2	CASSHPRQSTGELFF	TGTGCCAGCAGTCACCCAAGACAGAGCACCGGGGAGCTGTTTTTT
NA	NA	TRBV5-1	TRBJ2-2	CASSLTGLQTGELFF	TGCGCCAGCAGCTTGACAGGCCTACAAACCGGGGAGCTGTTTTTT
NA	TRBD2	TRBV24-1	TRBJ2-1	CATSRTSGMDNEQFF	TGTGCCACCAGCCGGACTAGCGGGATGGACAATGAGCAGTTCTTC
NA	TRBD1	TRBV10-3	TRBJ1-2	CAITDRGDGGYTF	TGTGCCATCACGGACAGGGGGGACGGTGGCTACACCTTC
NA	TRBD1	TRBV7-8	TRBJ1-1	CASSLARGPNTEAFF	TGTGCCAGCAGCTTAGCGAGGGGGCCGAACACTGAAGCTTTCTTT
NA	TRBD2	TRBV7-9	TRBJ2-1	CASSPLQPGLGINNEQFF	TGTGCCAGCAGCCCTTTACAGCCGGGACTAGGAATCAACAATGAGCAGTTCTTC
NA	NA	TRBV5-4	TRBJ2-1	CASTGGTDYNEQFF	TGTGCCAGCACCGGTGGGACTGACTACAATGAGCAGTTCTTC
many	NA	TRBV5-4	TRBJ2-5	CASSLGGSQETQYF	TGTGCCAGCAGCTTGGGAGGCAGTCAAGAGACCCAGTACTTC
few	NA	TRBV19	TRBJ1-1	CASSIEGATNTEAFF	TGTGCCAGTAGTATTGAAGGGGCCACGAACACTGAAGCTTTCTTT
NA	TRBD2	TRBV6-2/TRBV6-3	TRBJ2-1	CASSYLGREGQFF	TGTGCCAGCAGTTACCTCGGGCGGGAGGGGCAGTTCTTC
NA	TRBD2	TRBV7-2	TRBJ2-3	CASSPGLVADTQYF	TGTGCCAGCAGCCCGGGACTAGTGGCAGATACGCAGTATTTT
NA	TRBD2	TRBV5-4	TRBJ2-2	CASSPSGRAMGELFF	TGTGCCAGCAGCCCTAGCGGGAGGGCCATGGGGGAGCTGTTTTTT
NA	NA	TRBV7-2	TRBJ2-3	CASSPSPRGPSGDTQYF	TGTGCCAGCAGCCCGAGCCCCCGCGGCCCTTCAGGGGATACGCAGTATTTT
NA	NA	TRBV7-2	TRBJ1-6	CASSLGLAGNSPLHF	TGTGCCAGCAGCTTAGGCTTGGCGGGGAATTCACCCCTCCACTTT
once	TRBD2	TRBV29-1	TRBJ2-1	CSVMTSGAYNEQFF	TGCAGCGTGATGACTAGCGGGGCTTACAATGAGCAGTTCTTC
NA	NA	TRBV15	TRBJ2-3	CATSRDFSTDTQYF	TGTGCCACCAGCAGAGATTTCAGTACAGATACGCAGTATTTT
NA	TRBD1	TRBV7-2	TRBJ1-2	CASSQDRAYGYTF	TGTGCCAGCAGCCAGGACAGGGCTTATGGCTACACCTTC
NA	TRBD2	TRBV29-1	TRBJ2-7	CSVALAGVYEQYF	TGCAGCGTTGCACTAGCGGGAGTCTACGAGCAGTACTTC
few	NA	TRBV6-6	TRBJ2-5	CAGGRDTGGGVKTQYF	TGTGCCGGTGGAAGGGATACAGGGGGGGGTGTAAAGACCCAGTACTTC
NA	TRBD1	TRBV25-1	TRBJ2-4	CASSVGTDRNIQYF	TGTGCCAGCAGTGTGGGGACAGACCGAAACATTCAGTACTTC
NA	NA	TRBV7-3	TRBJ1-2	CASARSPGMGYTF	TGTGCCAGCGCTAGGTCCCCAGGGATGGGCTACACCTTC
NA	NA	TRBV28	TRBJ1-2	CASSLGTKANYGYTF	TGTGCCAGCAGTTTAGGGACAAAAGCTAACTATGGCTACACCTTC
NA	NA	TRBV11-3	TRBJ2-3	CASSLGRADTQYF	TGTGCCAGCAGCTTAGGCAGGGCCGATACGCAGTATTTT
NA	NA	TRBV4-3	TRBJ1-4	CASSQQYLTNEKLFF	TGCGCCAGCAGCCAACAGTACCTAACTAATGAAAAACTGTTTTTT
NA	NA	TRBV30	TRBJ1-1	CAWSGRLDTEAFF	TGTGCCTGGAGTGGCCGACTTGACACTGAAGCTTTCTTT
NA	TRBD1	TRBV7-9	TRBJ1-1	CASRRQGATEAFF	TGTGCCAGCAGACGACAGGGGGCCACTGAAGCTTTCTTT
NA	NA	TRBV29-1	TRBJ2-7	CSVAHRASYEQYF	TGCAGCGTCGCCCACAGGGCCTCCTACGAGCAGTACTTC
NA	TRBD1	TRBV2	TRBJ1-6	CASSLTGDNSPLHF	TGTGCCAGCAGTTTAACAGGGGATAATTCACCCCTCCACTTT
NA	NA	TRBV5-1	TRBJ1-6	CASSYGKDSPLHF	TGCGCCAGCAGCTACGGGAAGGATTCACCCCTCCACTTT